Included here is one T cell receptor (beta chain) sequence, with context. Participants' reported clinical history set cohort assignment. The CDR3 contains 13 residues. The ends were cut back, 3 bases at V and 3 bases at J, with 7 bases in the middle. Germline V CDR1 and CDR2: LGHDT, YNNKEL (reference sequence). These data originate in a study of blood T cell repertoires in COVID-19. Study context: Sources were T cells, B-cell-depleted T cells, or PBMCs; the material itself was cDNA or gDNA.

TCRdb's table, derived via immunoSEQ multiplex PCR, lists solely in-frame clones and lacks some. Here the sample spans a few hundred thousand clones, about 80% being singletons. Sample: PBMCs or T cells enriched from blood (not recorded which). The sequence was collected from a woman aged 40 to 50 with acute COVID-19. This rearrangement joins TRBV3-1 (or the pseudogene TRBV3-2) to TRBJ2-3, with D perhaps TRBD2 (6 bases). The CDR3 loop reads CASSQGRTDTQYF. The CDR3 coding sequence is TGTGCCAGCAGCCAGGGGAGGACAGATACGCAGTATTTT.